The entry below gives a single T cell receptor (beta chain) sequence along with its context. In the authors' methods: Researchers report that nucleated cell counts were estimated from reference gene primer amplification. Clones were sequenced by immunoSEQ multiplex PCR, and TCRdb holds only the in-frame ones, with some missing. The V and J calls and clone size are taken from that table; D and trimming were inferred from the DNA. The data hold roughly 180,000 clones, with approximately 80% observed a single time. These data belong to a study of blood T cell repertoires in COVID-19. Study information: COVID-19 samples collected from the United States, Italy and Spain covered acute and convalescent phases.

V lost 3 bases and J 0 bases, leaving 11 bases between the germline ends. The CDR3 runs to 15 residues. The V gene's germline CDR1 is SGHDN and CDR2 FVKESK. Cohorts were determined from participant-reported clinical history. This sequence joins TRBV14 and TRBJ1-1; TRBD1 might be the D (5 bases). Material for sequencing was PBMCs or T cells enriched from blood (not recorded which). The sequence came from a man aged 55 to 70 who had been exposed to COVID-19. CDR3 sequence: CASSQRDRLNTEAFF. For the CDR3, the DNA is TGTGCCAGCAGCCAGAGAGACAGACTGAACACTGAAGCTTTCTTT.